This TCR beta chain comes out of a study of radiation and T cells in renal cell carcinoma. Notes on the study in general: No pretreatment tumor biopsies were available for baseline clonotypes.

Trimming cost V 4 bases and J 3 bases, with 14 bases left between them. The CDR3 contains 15 residues. Germline V gene sequence: CDR1 SGHDT, CDR2 YYEEEE. About this clone: Its antigen is not identified.

Sequencing used immunoSEQ multiplex PCR; TCRdb keeps in-frame clones, though not all of them. Of around 60,000 clones listed, roughly four fifths were seen once; the top ten hold about 7%. Described time point: blood 2 weeks post-SBRT. The treatment here: 15 Gy SBRT to primary tumor, nephrectomy 4 weeks later. This specimen consisted of blood, obtained from a patient whose treatment included radiotherapy and nephrectomy. This sequence joins TRBV5-6 and TRBJ2-1, with TRBD1 as a possible D gene (5 bases). The sequence was obtained from a man in his 60s with renal cell carcinoma. The CDR3 loop reads CASSQDSLFYNEQFF. In nucleotides, the CDR3 is TGTGCCAGCAGCCAAGACAGTCTCTTCTACAATGAGCAGTTCTTC.